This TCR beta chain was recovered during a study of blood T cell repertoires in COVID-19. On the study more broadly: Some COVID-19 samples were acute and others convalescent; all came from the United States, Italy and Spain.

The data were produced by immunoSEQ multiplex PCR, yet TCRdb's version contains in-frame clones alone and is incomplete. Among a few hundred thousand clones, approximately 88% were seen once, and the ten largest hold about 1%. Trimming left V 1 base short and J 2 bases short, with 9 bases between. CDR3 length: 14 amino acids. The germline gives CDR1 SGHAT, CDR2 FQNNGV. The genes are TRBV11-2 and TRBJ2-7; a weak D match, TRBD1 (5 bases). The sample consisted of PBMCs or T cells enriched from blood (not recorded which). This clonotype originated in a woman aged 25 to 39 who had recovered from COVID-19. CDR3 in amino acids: CASSLADTAYEQYF. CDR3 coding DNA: TGTGCCAGCAGCTTAGCGGACACAGCCTACGAGCAGTACTTC.